These T cell receptor beta chains were read from a single sample in a study of blood T cells in healthy people across ages. In TCRdb, the 5' RACE reads were re-called with MiXCR into one record per CDR3 protein. In the table there are around 1.5 million distinct CDR3 sequences, roughly 64% of which are singletons. Material: blood. The receptors were gathered from a man younger than 35 in good health. CDR3s include the opening cysteine and the closing phenylalanine or tryptophan.

cdr3_aa	v_call	j_call
CASSALGGEQYF	TRBV9	TRBJ2-5
CASSSIGIEVYNEQFF	TRBV4-1	TRBJ2-1
CASSLEAGTGELFF	TRBV7-9	TRBJ2-2
CASSLGVGNEKLFF	TRBV7-9	TRBJ1-4
CASKHKGDYETQYF	TRBV6-2/TRBV6-3	TRBJ2-5
CASSLQPGNSQPQHF	TRBV7-6	TRBJ1-5
CATSRGDVGQGDEQFF	TRBV15	TRBJ2-1
CASSSTSGGSYEQYF	TRBV7-9	TRBJ2-7
CASTDIYNEQFF	TRBV7-6	TRBJ2-1
CASHGGDTQYF	TRBV6-1	TRBJ2-3
CASSLGGAAEQYF	TRBV5-1	TRBJ2-7
CASSQGTLAAEAFF	TRBV7-8	TRBJ1-1
CASSFGTSGEDTQYF	TRBV5-1	TRBJ2-3
CASSYGSEQFF	TRBV6-5	TRBJ2-1
CASRGLLAMGNYEQYF	TRBV7-8	TRBJ2-7
CAISYDDYEQYF	TRBV6-5	.
CASSGGAPTYGYTF	TRBV4-1	TRBJ1-2
CASSYRGLVETQYF	TRBV6-2/TRBV6-3	TRBJ2-5
CSLRVVSHTEAFF	TRBV29-1	TRBJ1-1
CAISDFPGQGSTEAFF	TRBV10-3	TRBJ1-1
CASSLSPPGPNYGYTF	TRBV5-1	TRBJ1-2
CASSPGQEVYYNSPLHF	TRBV6-1	TRBJ1-6
CASSSSSNEQFF	TRBV28	TRBJ2-1
CASSFRGDGNQPQHF	TRBV5-1	TRBJ1-5
CTSSFDTEIYGYTF	TRBV7-9	TRBJ1-2
CASSPGAGGDGYTF	TRBV13	TRBJ1-2
CASSQDTPSEKNIQYF	TRBV3-1	TRBJ2-4
CASSTEATYEQYF	TRBV28	TRBJ2-7
CASRRGQDYNEQFF	TRBV3-1	TRBJ2-1
CASSLPGTSGTYEQYF	TRBV27	.
CASSVDLATRGDEQFF	TRBV9	TRBJ2-1
CASSLVSSGTNTGELFF	TRBV12-3/TRBV12-4	TRBJ2-2
CATSGERRGEKLFF	TRBV15	TRBJ1-4
CSTPGGPSSYNEQFF	TRBV20-1	TRBJ2-1
CASSQGGSEDTEAFF	TRBV4-2	TRBJ1-1
CASSQAFGDQETQDF	TRBV4-1	TRBJ2-5
CSARYAYEQYF	TRBV20-1	TRBJ2-7
CASSWGHSRLETQYF	TRBV6-2/TRBV6-3	.
CASTSGLAGGLGTQYF	TRBV2	TRBJ2-5
CASSLGDRGRGYEQYF	TRBV7-3	.
CGVGPSGGANEQFF	TRBV29-1	.
CASSPYPAGGGGELFF	TRBV27	TRBJ2-2
CASRSLAGAYNEQFF	TRBV6-5	TRBJ2-1
CASSVRARDPARDTQYF	TRBV6-1	TRBJ2-3
CASSPTGLVRYEQYF	TRBV12-3/TRBV12-4	TRBJ2-7
CASSYVAGGLSNEQFF	TRBV7-9	TRBJ2-1
CASSQDERTTSTDTQYF	TRBV4-1	TRBJ2-3
CASRDRVGYGYTF	TRBV5-1	TRBJ1-2
CASRLGTDTQYF	TRBV6-6	TRBJ2-3
CASSSPGTREQYF	TRBV6-5	TRBJ2-7
CSARGQGNNEQFF	TRBV20-1	TRBJ2-1
CASSFPGLAATDTQYF	TRBV7-2	TRBJ2-3
CASEAGPNYEQYF	TRBV7-9	TRBJ2-7